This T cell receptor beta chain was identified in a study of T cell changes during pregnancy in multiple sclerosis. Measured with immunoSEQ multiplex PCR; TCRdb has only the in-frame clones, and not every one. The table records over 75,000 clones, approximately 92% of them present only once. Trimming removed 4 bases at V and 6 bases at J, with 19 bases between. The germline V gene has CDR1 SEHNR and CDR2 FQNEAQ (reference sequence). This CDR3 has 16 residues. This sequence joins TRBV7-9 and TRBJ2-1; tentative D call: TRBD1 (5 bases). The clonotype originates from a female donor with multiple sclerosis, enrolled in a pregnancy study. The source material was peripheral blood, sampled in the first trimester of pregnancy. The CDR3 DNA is TGTGCCAGCAGCTGGCAACCGCACAGGAGCGCCAATGAGCAGTTCTTC. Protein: CASSWQPHRSANEQFF.